This TCR beta chain was obtained from a study of prognosis after radiotherapy for stage I lung cancer. Study overall: Between early 2018 and January 2019, patients with stage I non-small cell lung cancer were enrolled. Around 13 of the patients presented with newly diagnosed primary stage I lung tumors; a few had oligometastatic NSCLC following surgical resection of the primary tumor. Concurrent therapy with stereotactic body radiotherapy was given to no patient.

Whole-study results and caveats: Reportedly, metastasis status was linked to differences in TRBV and TRBJ usage frequencies.

With regard to this clonotype: No antigen is known for it.

V dropped 10 bases and J dropped 2; count of bases not matched to a gene: 10. The CDR3 loop spans 15 amino acids. Amplification of TCR beta CDR3 from genomic DNA used two-round multiplex PCR. TRBV and TRBJ genes each had their own specific primers in first-round PCR. TCRdb used MiXCR to reprocess the multiplex PCR reads, holding one entry per CDR3 protein. In the table there are 59,000 or so distinct CDR3 sequences, around 27% of which are singletons. This TCR came from a donor older than 45 with non-small cell lung cancer. The sequences come from PBMCs, collected before or after stereotactic body radiation therapy (not recorded which). The V gene is TRBV12-3 or TRBV12-4, the J gene TRBJ2-3; 9 bases are a match to TRBD2. The CDR3 region is CATMSGGFPTDTQYF. The CDR3 DNA follows: TGTGCCACCATGAGCGGGGGGTTTCCCACAGATACGCAGTATTTT.